Reported below is one TCR beta chain. Using immunoSEQ multiplex PCR, the repertoire was profiled, and TCRdb retains in-frame clones only, with some absent. The sample has about 120,000 clones; about 89% are singletons. The sample is drawn from a study of control samples from healthy donors and cancer patients. Per germline, CDR1 MGHRA and CDR2 YSYEKL. CDR3 length: 16 amino acids. With 6 bases removed from V and 1 base from J, the gap between germline ends came to 16 bases. The sequence came from a man aged 50-59 years in good health. The specimen sequenced was blood. The chain recombines TRBV4-1 with TRBJ2-4; D unresolved. For the CDR3, the DNA is TGCGCCAGCAGTCGTGTCCCGGATACGGCCAAAAACATTCAGTACTTC. Translation: CASSRVPDTAKNIQYF.